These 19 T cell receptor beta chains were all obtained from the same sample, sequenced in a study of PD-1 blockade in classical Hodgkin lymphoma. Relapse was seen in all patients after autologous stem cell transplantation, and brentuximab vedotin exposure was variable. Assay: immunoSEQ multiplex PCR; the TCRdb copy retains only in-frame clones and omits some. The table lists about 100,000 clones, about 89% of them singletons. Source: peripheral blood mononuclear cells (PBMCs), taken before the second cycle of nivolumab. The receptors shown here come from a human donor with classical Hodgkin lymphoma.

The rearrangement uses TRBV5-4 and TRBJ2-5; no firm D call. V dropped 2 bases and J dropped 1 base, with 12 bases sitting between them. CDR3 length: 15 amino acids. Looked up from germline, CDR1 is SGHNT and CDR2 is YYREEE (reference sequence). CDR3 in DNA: TGTGCCAGCAGCTTAAGTAAGGCAACCCAAGAGACCCAGTACTTC. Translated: CASSLSKATQETQYF.

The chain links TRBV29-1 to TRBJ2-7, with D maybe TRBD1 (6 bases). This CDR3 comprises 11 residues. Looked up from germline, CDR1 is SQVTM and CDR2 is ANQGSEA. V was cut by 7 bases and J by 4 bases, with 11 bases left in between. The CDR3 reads CSAEGEYEQYF. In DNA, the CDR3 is TGCAGCGCCGAGGGGGAATACGAGCAGTACTTC.

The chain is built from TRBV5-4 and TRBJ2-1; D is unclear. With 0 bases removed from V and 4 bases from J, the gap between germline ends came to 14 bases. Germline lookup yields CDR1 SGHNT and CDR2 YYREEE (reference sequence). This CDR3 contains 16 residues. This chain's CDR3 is CASSLELRVGYNEQFF. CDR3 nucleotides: TGTGCCAGCAGCTTGGAGCTTCGAGTGGGTTACAATGAGCAGTTCTTC.

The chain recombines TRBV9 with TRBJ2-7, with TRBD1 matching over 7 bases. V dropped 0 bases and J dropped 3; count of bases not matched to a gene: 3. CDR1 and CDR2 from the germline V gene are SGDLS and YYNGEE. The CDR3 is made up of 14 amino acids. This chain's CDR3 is CASSVGDRVYEQYF. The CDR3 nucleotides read TGTGCCAGCAGCGTAGGAGACAGGGTCTACGAGCAGTACTTC.

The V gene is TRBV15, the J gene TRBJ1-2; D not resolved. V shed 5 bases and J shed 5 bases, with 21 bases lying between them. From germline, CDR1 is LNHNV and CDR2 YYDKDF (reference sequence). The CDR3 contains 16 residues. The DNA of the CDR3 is TGTGCCACCAGCGAGAGTAGCACAGCCACTGGGTATGGCTACACCTTC. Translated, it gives CATSESSTATGYGYTF.

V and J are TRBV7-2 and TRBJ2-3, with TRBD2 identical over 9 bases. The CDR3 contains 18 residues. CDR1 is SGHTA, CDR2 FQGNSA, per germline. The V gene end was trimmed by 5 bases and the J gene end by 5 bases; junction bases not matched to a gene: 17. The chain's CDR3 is CASSPHRRERGERDTQYF. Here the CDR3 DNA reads TGTGCCAGCAGCCCACACCGACGAGAGCGGGGGGAGAGAGATACGCAGTATTTT.

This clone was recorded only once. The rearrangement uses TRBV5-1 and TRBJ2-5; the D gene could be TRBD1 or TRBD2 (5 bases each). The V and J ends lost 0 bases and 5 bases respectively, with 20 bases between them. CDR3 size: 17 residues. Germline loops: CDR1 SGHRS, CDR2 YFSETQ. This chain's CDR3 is CASSLVLSGDPGETQYF. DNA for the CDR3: TGCGCCAGCAGCTTGGTTCTGAGTGGGGACCCCGGGGAGACCCAGTACTTC.

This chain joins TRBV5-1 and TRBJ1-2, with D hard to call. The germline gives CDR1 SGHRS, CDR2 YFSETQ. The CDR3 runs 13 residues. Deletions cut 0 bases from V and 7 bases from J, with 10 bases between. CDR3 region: CASSLGGLSGYTF. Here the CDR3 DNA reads TGCGCCAGCAGCTTGGGAGGGTTGAGTGGCTACACCTTC.

CDR3 region: CASGREGYTYEQYF. The CDR3 bases are TGTGCCAGCGGAAGAGAGGGGTATACCTACGAGCAGTACTTC. V gene TRBV9 combines with J gene TRBJ2-7; D may be TRBD1 or TRBD2 (5 bases each). The CDR3 loop spans 14 amino acids. Deletions cut 7 bases from V and 2 bases from J, with 16 bases between. Germline lookup yields CDR1 SGDLS and CDR2 YYNGEE. The full variable domain, in which reference TRBV9 and TRBJ2-7 provide the parts outside the CDR3, is DSGVTQTPKHLITATGQRVTLRCSPRSGDLSVYWYQQSLDQGLQFLIQYYNGEERAKGNILERFSAQQFPDLHSELNLSSLELGDSALYFCASGREGYTYEQYFGPGTRLTVT.

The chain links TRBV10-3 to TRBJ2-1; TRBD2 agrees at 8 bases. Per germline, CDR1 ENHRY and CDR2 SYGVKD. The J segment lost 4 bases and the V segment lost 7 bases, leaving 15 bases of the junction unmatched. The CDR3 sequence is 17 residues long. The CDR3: CAINPRGSGGLYNEQFF. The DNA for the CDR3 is TGTGCCATCAACCCACGGGGAAGCGGGGGCCTATACAATGAGCAGTTCTTC.

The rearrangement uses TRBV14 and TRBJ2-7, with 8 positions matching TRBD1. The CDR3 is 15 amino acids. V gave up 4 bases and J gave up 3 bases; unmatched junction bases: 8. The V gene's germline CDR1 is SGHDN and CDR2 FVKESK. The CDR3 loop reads CASSPGRDRRYEQYF. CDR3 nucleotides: TGTGCCAGCAGCCCAGGCAGGGACAGGCGCTACGAGCAGTACTTC.

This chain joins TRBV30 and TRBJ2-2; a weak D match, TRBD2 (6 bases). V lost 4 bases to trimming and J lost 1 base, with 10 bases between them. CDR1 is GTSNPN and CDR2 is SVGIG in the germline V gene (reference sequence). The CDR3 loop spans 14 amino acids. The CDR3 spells CAWNGGRNTGELFF. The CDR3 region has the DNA TGTGCCTGGAACGGGGGACGGAACACCGGGGAGCTGTTTTTT.

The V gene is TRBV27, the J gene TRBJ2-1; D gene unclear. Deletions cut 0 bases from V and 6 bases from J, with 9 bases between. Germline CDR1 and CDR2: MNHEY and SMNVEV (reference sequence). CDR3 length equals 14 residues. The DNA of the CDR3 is TGTGCCAGCAGTTTATCGACTCTGGGCAATGAGCAGTTCTTC. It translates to CASSLSTLGNEQFF.

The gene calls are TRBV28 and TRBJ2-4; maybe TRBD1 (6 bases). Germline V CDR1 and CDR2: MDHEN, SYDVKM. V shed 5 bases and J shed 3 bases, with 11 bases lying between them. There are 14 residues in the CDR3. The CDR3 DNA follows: TGTGCCAGCAGTGTAACAGGGAACAAAAACATTCAGTACTTC. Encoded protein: CASSVTGNKNIQYF.

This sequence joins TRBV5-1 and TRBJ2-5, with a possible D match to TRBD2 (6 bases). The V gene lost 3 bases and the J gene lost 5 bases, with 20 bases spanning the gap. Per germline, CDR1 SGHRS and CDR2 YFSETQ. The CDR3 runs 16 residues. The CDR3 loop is CASSWGTPGWWETQYF. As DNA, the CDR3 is TGCGCCAGCAGCTGGGGGACTCCCGGGTGGTGGGAGACCCAGTACTTC.

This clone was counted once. The CDR3 sequence is CAWKKAGGPEQFF. In nucleotides, the CDR3 is TGTGCCTGGAAGAAAGCGGGGGGGCCCGAGCAGTTCTTC. This sequence joins TRBV30 and TRBJ2-1, with 10 bases aligning to TRBD2. Trimming at V came to 4 bases and at J to 10 bases, leaving 7 bases not matched to a gene. From germline, CDR1 is GTSNPN and CDR2 SVGIG (reference sequence). This CDR3 spans 13 amino acids.

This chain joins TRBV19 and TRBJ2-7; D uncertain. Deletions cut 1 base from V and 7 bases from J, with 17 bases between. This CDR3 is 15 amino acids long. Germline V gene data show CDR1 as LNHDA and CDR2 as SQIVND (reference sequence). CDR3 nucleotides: TGTGCCAGTAGTATAGGGGGTAGGAGACGTGCGGAGCAGTACTTC. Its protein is CASSIGGRRRAEQYF. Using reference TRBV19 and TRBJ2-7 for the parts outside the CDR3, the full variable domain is DGGITQSPKYLFRKEGQNVTLSCEQNLNHDAMYWYRQDPGQGLRLIYYSQIVNDFQKGDIAEGYSVSREKKESFPLTVTSAQKNPTAFYLCASSIGGRRRAEQYFGPGTRLTVT.

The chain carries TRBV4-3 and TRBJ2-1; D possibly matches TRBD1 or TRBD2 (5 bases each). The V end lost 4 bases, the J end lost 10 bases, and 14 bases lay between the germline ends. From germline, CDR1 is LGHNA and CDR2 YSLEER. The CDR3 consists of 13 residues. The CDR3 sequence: CASSPGPGREQFF. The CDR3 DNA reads TGCGCCAGCAGCCCGGGACCAGGGCGGGAGCAGTTCTTC.

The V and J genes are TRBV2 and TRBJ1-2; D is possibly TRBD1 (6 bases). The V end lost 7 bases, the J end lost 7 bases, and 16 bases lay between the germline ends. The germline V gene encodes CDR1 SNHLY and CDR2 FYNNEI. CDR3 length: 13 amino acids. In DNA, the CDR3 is TGTGCCAGCACCTCACTACAGGGAGGTGGCTACACCTTC. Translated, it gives CASTSLQGGGYTF.